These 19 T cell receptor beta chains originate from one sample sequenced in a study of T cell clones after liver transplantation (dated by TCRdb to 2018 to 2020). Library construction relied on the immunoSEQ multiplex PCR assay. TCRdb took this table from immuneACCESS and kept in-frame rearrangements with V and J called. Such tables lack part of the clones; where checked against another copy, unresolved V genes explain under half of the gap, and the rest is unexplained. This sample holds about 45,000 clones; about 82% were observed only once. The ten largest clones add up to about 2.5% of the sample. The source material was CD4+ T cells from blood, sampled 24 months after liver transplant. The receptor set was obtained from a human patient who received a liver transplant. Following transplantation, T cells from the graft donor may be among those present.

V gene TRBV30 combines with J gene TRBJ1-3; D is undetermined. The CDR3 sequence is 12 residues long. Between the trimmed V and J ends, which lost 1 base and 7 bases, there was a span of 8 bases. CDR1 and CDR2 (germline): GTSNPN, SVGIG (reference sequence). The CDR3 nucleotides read TGTGCCTGGAGTGCGGGGTGGAACACCATATATTTT. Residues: CAWSAGWNTIYF.

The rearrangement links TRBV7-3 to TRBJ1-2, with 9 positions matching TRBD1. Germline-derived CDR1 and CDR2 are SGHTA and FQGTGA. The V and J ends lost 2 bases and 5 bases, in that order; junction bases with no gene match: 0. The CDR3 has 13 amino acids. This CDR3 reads CASSLGTGYGYTF. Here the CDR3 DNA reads TGTGCCAGCAGCTTAGGGACAGGGTATGGCTACACCTTC.

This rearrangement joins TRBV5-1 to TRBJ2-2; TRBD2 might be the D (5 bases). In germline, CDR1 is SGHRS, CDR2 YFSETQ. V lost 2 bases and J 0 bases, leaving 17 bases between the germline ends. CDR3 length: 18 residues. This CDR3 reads CASSFRGPRTSNTGELFF. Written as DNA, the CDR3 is TGCGCCAGCAGCTTCCGGGGTCCTCGCACATCGAACACCGGGGAGCTGTTTTTT.

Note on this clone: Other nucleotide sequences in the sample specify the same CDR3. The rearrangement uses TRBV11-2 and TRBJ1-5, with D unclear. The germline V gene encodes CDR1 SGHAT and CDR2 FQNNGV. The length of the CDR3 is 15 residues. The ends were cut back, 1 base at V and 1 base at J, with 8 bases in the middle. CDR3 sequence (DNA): TGTGCCAGCAGCTTAGGTCCGGGCAGCAATCAGCCCCAGCATTTT. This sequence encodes CASSLGPGSNQPQHF.

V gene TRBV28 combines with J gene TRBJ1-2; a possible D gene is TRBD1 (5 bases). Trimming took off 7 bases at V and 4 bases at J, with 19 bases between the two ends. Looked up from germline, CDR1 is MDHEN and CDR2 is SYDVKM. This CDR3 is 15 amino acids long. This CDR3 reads CASNAQKGTLYGYTF. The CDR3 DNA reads TGTGCCAGCAACGCCCAGAAAGGGACGCTCTATGGCTACACCTTC.

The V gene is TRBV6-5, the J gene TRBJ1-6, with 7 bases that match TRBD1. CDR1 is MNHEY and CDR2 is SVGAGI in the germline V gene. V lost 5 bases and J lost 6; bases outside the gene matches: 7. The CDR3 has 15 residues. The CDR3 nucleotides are TGTGCCAGCAGTGGGCCGGGACAGATTAATTCACCCCTCCACTTT. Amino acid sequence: CASSGPGQINSPLHF.

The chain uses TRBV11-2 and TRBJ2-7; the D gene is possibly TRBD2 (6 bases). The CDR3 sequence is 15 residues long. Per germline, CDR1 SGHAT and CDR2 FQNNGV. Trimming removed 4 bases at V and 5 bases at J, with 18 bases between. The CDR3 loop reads CASSYHQGGSNEQYF. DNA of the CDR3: TGTGCCAGCAGCTACCACCAAGGAGGGAGCAACGAGCAGTACTTC.

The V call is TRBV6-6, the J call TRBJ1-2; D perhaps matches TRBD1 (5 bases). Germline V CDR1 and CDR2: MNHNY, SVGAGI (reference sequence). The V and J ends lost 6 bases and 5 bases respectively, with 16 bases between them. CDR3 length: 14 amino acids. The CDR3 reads CASRGGGDYYGYTF. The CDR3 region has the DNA TGTGCCAGCAGGGGGGGAGGGGACTATTATGGCTACACCTTC.

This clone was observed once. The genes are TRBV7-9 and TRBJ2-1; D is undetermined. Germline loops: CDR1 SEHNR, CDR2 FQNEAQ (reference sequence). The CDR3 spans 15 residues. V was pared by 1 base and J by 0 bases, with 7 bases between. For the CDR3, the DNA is TGTGCCAGCAGCTTAGAGCAGCCCTCCTACAATGAGCAGTTCTTC. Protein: CASSLEQPSYNEQFF.

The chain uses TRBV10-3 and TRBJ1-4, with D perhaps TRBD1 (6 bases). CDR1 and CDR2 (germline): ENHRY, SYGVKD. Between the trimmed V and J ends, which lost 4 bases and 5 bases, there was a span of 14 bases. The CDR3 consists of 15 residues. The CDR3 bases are TGTGCCATCAGTGCAACAGGGTCCCCGAATGAAAAACTGTTTTTT. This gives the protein CAISATGSPNEKLFF.

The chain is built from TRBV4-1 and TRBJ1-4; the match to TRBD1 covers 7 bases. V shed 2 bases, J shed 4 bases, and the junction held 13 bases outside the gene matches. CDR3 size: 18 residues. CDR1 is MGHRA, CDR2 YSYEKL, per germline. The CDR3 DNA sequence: TGCGCCAGCAGCCAACCTACTGGAGGGACAGATTTTAATGAAAAACTGTTTTTT. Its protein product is CASSQPTGGTDFNEKLFF.

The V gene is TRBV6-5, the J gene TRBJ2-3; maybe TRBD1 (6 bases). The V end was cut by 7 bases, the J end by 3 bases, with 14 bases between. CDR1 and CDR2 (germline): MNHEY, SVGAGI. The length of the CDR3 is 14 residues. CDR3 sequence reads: CASKPPGQTDTQYF. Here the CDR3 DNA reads TGTGCCAGCAAACCCCCGGGACAAACAGATACGCAGTATTTT.

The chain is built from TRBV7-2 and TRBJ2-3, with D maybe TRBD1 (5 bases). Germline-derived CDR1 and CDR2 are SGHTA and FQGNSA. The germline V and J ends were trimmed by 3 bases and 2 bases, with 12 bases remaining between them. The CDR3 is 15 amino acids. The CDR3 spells CASSFRQGFTDTQYF. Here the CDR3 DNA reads TGTGCCAGCAGCTTTCGGCAGGGCTTCACAGATACGCAGTATTTT.

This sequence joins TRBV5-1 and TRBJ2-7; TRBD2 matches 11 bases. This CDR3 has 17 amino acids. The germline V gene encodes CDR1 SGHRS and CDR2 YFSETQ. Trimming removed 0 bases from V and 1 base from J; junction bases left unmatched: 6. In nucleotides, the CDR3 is TGCGCCAGCAGCTTGGGATTGGGACTAGCGGCTTCCTACGAGCAGTACTTC. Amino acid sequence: CASSLGLGLAASYEQYF.

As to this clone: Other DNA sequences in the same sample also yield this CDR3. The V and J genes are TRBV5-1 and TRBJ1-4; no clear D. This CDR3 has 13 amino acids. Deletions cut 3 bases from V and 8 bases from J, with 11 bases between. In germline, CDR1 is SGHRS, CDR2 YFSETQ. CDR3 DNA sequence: TGCGCCAGCAGCTGGAATCGTGGAGAAAAACTGTTTTTT. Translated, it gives CASSWNRGEKLFF.

The CDR3 spells CASSYSSFWVDSPLHF. CDR3 sequence (DNA): TGTGCCAGCAGTTACTCGTCGTTCTGGGTTGATTCACCCCTCCACTTT. The chain carries TRBV6-5 and TRBJ1-6, with D unresolved. The V gene lost 0 bases and the J gene lost 8 bases, with 14 bases spanning the gap. The CDR3 length is 16 residues. Looked up from germline, CDR1 is MNHEY and CDR2 is SVGAGI.

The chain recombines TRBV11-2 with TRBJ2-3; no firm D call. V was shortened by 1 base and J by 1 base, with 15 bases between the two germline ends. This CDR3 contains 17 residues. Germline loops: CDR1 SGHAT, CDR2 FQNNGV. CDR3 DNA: TGTGCCAGCAGCTTAGGAACCCTCCCCCGAGGCACAGATACGCAGTATTTT. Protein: CASSLGTLPRGTDTQYF.

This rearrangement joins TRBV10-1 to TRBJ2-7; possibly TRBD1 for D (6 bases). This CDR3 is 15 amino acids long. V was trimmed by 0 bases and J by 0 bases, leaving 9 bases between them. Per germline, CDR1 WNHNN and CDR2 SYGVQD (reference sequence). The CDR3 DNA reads TGCGCCAGCAGTGAGTCGGGGACACCCTCCTACGAGCAGTACTTC. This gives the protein CASSESGTPSYEQYF.

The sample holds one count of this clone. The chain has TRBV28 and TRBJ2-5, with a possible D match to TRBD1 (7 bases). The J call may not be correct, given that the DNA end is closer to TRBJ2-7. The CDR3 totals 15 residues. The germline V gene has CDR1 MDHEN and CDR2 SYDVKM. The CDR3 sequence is CASSSPGGNAYEQYF. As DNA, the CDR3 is TGTGCCAGCAGTTCACCAGGGGGGAACGCCTACGAGCAGTACTTC.